The 6 T cell receptor beta chains below were found in one sample sequenced in a study of T cells after posttransplantation cyclophosphamide. A marrow graft followed busulfan-fludarabine conditioning, with cyclophosphamide on days +3 and +4. Clones were sequenced by immunoSEQ multiplex PCR, and TCRdb holds only the in-frame ones, with some missing. The sample contains more than 9,000 clones, none of them singletons. The specimen was PBMCs, collected after allogeneic stem cell transplant with posttransplant cyclophosphamide. These receptors were obtained from a female patient in her thirties or forties who received an allogeneic stem cell transplant from a related donor, was CMV-positive, and had no GVHD. Some T cells may trace back to the graft donor.

This clone showed up many times. The gene calls are TRBV19 and TRBJ2-1; 9 bases fit TRBD2. The CDR3 consists of 18 residues. From germline, CDR1 is LNHDA and CDR2 SQIVND (reference sequence). V shed 7 bases, J shed 0 bases, and the junction held 13 bases outside the gene matches. The CDR3 nucleotides read TGTGCCAGTAACGCGGGACTAGCTTTGGACGGCTCCTACAATGAGCAGTTCTTC. Translated: CASNAGLALDGSYNEQFF.

This clone occurred many times. The chain joins TRBV10-3 to TRBJ2-3; 11 nucleotides align to TRBD2. Germline V gene data show CDR1 as ENHRY and CDR2 as SYGVKD. Trimming at V came to 1 base and at J to 2 bases, leaving 2 bases not matched to a gene. The CDR3 contains 16 residues. CDR3 sequence reads: CAISELGLAVTDTQYF. DNA of the CDR3: TGTGCCATCAGTGAGTTGGGACTAGCGGTCACAGATACGCAGTATTTT.

This clone has ten or more counts. The V and J genes are TRBV2 and TRBJ2-2; TRBD1 might be the D (6 bases). V was pared by 0 bases and J by 0 bases, with 14 bases between. Looked up from germline, CDR1 is SNHLY and CDR2 is FYNNEI. The CDR3 extends over 18 amino acids. CDR3 protein: CASSEALYRETNTGELFF. The CDR3 nucleotides are TGTGCCAGCAGTGAAGCACTTTACAGGGAGACGAACACCGGGGAGCTGTTTTTT.

The gene calls are TRBV5-5 and TRBJ1-5, with 10 bases matching TRBD1. Trimming removed 4 bases from V and 2 bases from J; junction bases left unmatched: 6. The germline gives CDR1 SGHKS, CDR2 YYEKEE (reference sequence). The CDR3 covers 16 residues. The CDR3 coding sequence is TGTGCCAGCAGCCCTAGACAGGGGGCAGGCAATCAGCCCCAGCATTTT. It codes for CASSPRQGAGNQPQHF.

This clone came up many times. V is TRBV19 and J is TRBJ1-3, with D unclear. Looked up from germline, CDR1 is LNHDA and CDR2 is SQIVND (reference sequence). Trimming left V 3 bases short and J 2 bases short, with 5 bases between. The CDR3 is 13 residues long. CDR3 sequence: CASSIVTGNTIYF. CDR3 coding DNA: TGTGCCAGTAGTATTGTCACTGGAAACACCATATATTTT.

This clone has a count of ten or more. The chain combines TRBV27 with TRBJ2-1; D not certain. Per the germline V gene, CDR1 is MNHEY and CDR2 is SMNVEV (reference sequence). This CDR3 is built from 12 residues. Trimming took 5 bases from V and 15 from J, leaving 17 bases between them. Here the CDR3 DNA reads TGTGCCAGCAGTCCCCAACCCCGTGGGCCGTTCTTC. Translation gives CASSPQPRGPFF.